The sequence of this T cell receptor beta chain was determined in a study of blood T cell repertoires in COVID-19. Study overall: The samples span acute and convalescent COVID-19 from the United States, Italy and Spain. In each case, the material was cDNA or gDNA derived from T cells, B-cell-depleted T cells, or PBMCs.

V was clipped by 2 bases and J by 2 bases; unmatched bases: 8. Germline CDR1 is MNHNS and CDR2 is SASEGT. The CDR3 runs 18 residues. This clone was seen only once. Authors' methods: Estimation of nucleated cell counts relied on the amplification of reference gene primers. Profiling relied on immunoSEQ multiplex PCR, and the TCRdb table lists in-frame clones only, not all of them. Clone size and the V and J calls come from that table; the DNA yielded D and trimming. Of roughly 200,000 clones listed, 88% are singletons. Sequenced material: peripheral blood. This sequence originates from a man between 65 and 80 years old with acute or convalescent COVID-19. The genes are TRBV6-1 and TRBJ1-6; 8 bases fit TRBD1. CDR3 residues: CASSERQGQGTYNSPLHF. The CDR3 coding sequence is TGTGCCAGCAGTGAAAGGCAAGGACAGGGAACCTATAATTCACCCCTCCACTTT.